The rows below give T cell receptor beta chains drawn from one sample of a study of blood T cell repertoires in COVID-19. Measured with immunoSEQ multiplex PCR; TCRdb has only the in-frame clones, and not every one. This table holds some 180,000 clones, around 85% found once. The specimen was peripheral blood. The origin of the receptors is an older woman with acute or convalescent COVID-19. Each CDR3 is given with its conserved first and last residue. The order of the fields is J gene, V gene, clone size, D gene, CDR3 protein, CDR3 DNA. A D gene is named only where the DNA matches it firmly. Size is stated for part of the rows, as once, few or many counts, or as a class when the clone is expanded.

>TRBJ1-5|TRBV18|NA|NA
CASSTGGADNQPQHF
TGTGCCAGCTCCACGGGGGGGGCTGACAATCAGCCCCAGCATTTT
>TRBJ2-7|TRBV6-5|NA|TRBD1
CASKRQGGNEQYF
TGTGCCAGCAAGAGACAGGGGGGCAACGAGCAGTACTTC
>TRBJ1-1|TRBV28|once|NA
CASTQTVNTEAFF
TGTGCCAGCACCCAGACAGTGAACACTGAAGCTTTCTTT
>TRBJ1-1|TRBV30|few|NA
CAWSVGYTEAFF
TGTGCCTGGAGCGTCGGTTACACTGAAGCTTTCTTT
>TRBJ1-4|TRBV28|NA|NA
CATDRGAVNEKLFF
TGTGCCACGGATCGCGGGGCTGTTAATGAAAAACTGTTTTTT
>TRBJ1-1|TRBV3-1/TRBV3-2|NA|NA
CASSQGWSEAFF
TGTGCCAGCAGCCAAGGATGGAGTGAAGCTTTCTTT
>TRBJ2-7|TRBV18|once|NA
CASSPWAGPSYEQYF
TGTGCCAGCTCACCATGGGCGGGGCCATCCTACGAGCAGTACTTC
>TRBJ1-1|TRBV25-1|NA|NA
CASSRSFGAFF
TGTGCCAGCAGTAGATCTTTCGGGGCTTTCTTT
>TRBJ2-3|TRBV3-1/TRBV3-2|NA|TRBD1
CASSKTGVGTDTQYF
TGTGCCAGCAGCAAGACAGGGGTGGGGACAGATACGCAGTATTTT
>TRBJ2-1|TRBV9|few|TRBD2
CASSVGMAGGRNEQFF
TGTGCCAGCAGCGTAGGGATGGCGGGAGGGCGCAATGAGCAGTTCTTC
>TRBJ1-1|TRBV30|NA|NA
CAWAVGGGLRTEAFF
TGTGCCTGGGCGGTGGGGGGAGGCTTGAGAACTGAAGCTTTCTTT
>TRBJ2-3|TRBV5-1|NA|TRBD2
CASSVELAGGQADTQYF
TGCGCCAGCAGTGTGGAGCTAGCGGGAGGCCAGGCGGATACGCAGTATTTT
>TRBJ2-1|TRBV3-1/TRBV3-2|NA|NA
CASSLPGVSNNEQFF
TGTGCCAGCAGCCTCCCGGGAGTAAGCAACAATGAGCAGTTCTTC
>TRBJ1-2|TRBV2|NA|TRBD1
CASSAGTDFYGYTF
TGTGCCAGCAGTGCCGGGACAGATTTCTATGGCTACACCTTC
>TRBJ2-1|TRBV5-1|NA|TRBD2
CASSLVSGRVSEQFF
TGCGCCAGCAGCTTGGTTAGCGGGAGGGTCTCTGAGCAGTTCTTC
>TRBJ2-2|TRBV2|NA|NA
CASSEASRVTGELFF
TGTGCCAGCAGTGAAGCTAGCCGGGTTACCGGGGAGCTGTTTTTT
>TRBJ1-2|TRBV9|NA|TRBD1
CASSVTGGVGYTF
TGTGCCAGCAGCGTAACAGGGGGCGTTGGCTACACCTTC
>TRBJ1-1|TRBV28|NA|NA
CASSPGGLHTEAFF
TGTGCCAGCAGCCCGGGGGGATTGCACACTGAAGCTTTCTTT
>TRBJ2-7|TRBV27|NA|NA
CASSLTPGFRAEQYF
TGTGCCAGCAGTTTGACCCCAGGGTTTCGGGCCGAGCAGTACTTC
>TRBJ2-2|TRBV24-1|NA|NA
CATSARSTGELFF
TGTGCCACCAGTGCTAGGTCCACCGGGGAGCTGTTTTTT
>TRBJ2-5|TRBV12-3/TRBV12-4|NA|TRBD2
CASTRDYKETQYF
TGTGCCAGCACCCGGGACTATAAAGAGACCCAGTACTTC
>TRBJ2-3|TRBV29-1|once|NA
CSVRQAADTQYF
TGCAGCGTACGACAGGCGGCAGATACACAGTATTTT
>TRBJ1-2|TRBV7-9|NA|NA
CASSLDGGSGYTF
TGTGCCAGCAGCTTAGATGGTGGCAGTGGCTACACCTTC